The entry below gives a single T cell receptor (beta chain) sequence along with its context. One Seattle source followed patients from active infection through their disease course. The data are from a study of blood T cell repertoires in COVID-19. Study details: Donors in the United States, Italy and Spain gave samples during acute or convalescent COVID-19. Sources were T cells, B-cell-depleted T cells, or PBMCs; the material itself was cDNA or gDNA.

The J segment lost 5 bases and the V segment lost 5 bases, leaving 14 bases of the junction unmatched. The germline CDR1 and CDR2 sequences are MNHEY and SMNVEV (reference sequence). This CDR3 is built from 17 residues. How the authors handled the data: How many nucleated cells were present was estimated from reference gene primer amplification. TCRdb's table, derived via immunoSEQ multiplex PCR, lists solely in-frame clones and lacks some. V and J calls plus clone size are reproduced from that table; the DNA served to infer D and trimming. The repertoire includes over 250,000 clones, about 87% of them detected once, and 10% sits in the top ten.

The chain couples TRBV27 to TRBJ2-3, with 9 bases lining up with TRBD2. The receptor was isolated from a woman in her seventies with COVID-19, enrolled during active disease. Sequenced: peripheral blood. CDR3 loop: CASSPWIAGDFGDTQYF. The CDR3 coding sequence is TGTGCCAGCAGTCCTTGGATAGCGGGAGATTTCGGAGATACGCAGTATTTT.